Only a few counts were recorded for the clone carrying this TCR beta chain. No antigen is known for it. This specimen comes from a study of T-cell memory formation after mild COVID-19. Study-wide findings and caveats: Second-wave clones that peaked on day 37 lacked confirmed SARS-CoV-2 specificity. CM and EM subsets held most contracting CD4+ clones; EMRA held CD8+ ones. Pre-infection memory showed some responding clones, and this suggested that cross-reactive memory joined.

Germline lookup yields CDR1 LGHDT and CDR2 YNNKEL (reference sequence). CDR3 length: 15 amino acids. Trimming took 3 bases from V and 0 from J, leaving 9 bases between them. Constant-segment primers and 5'RACE yielded cDNA libraries for TCR alpha and TCR beta, each carrying sample barcodes and UMIs. One entry per CDR3 protein, called by TCRdb with MiXCR from the 5' RACE reads. Found here are some 290,000 distinct CDR3 sequences, roughly 16% of them singletons; the top ten hold roughly 23%. The sequencing input was PBMCs or a T cell subset sorted from them (not recorded which). The chain has TRBV3-1 and TRBJ2-1; perhaps D is TRBD1 or TRBD2 (6 bases each). The clonotype comes from a man between 18 and 35 years old who had mild COVID-19 (a few samples of this study predate the infection). Cell type and time point are not known. The CDR3 spells CASSHGGRSYNEQFF. As DNA, the CDR3 is TGTGCCAGCAGCCACGGGGGCCGCTCCTACAATGAGCAGTTCTTC.